The T cell receptor (beta chain) under discussion was sequenced for a study of cytomegalovirus exposure and HLA in healthy donors. In the PCR, 60 Vbeta and 13 Jbeta primers were used. Per the authors' pipeline: A later analysis counted approximately 80 million unique TCR beta chains, some 11 million shared. Measured with immunoSEQ multiplex PCR; TCRdb has only the in-frame clones, and not every one. The DNA gave D and trimming, while V, J and clone size come from that table. The table records 150,000 to 200,000 clones, roughly 80% of them present only once. On this clone itself: Its specificity is not known.

General observations from the study: Donor immune exposure was known only as CMV serostatus. TCR beta chains associated with HLA were, in a later analysis, more clonally expanded than equally common others.

CDR1 and CDR2 (germline): GTSNPN, SVGIG (reference sequence). V lost 2 bases to trimming and J lost 5 bases, with 12 bases between them. The CDR3 extends over 13 amino acids. The sample taken for sequencing was PBMCs. The V and J genes are TRBV30 and TRBJ2-5; no clear D. The TCR comes from a girl aged 2 to 9 in good health and CMV-seropositive. The chain's CDR3 is CAWSRQVGETQYF. The CDR3 nucleotides read TGTGCCTGGAGTCGGCAGGTTGGCGAGACCCAGTACTTC.